This T cell receptor (beta chain) was obtained from a study of shared clonotypes between healthy human individuals. Whole-study context: For every donor, three CD4 naive, three CD4 memory, two CD8 naive and one CD8 memory plates were used.

This CDR3 is 17 amino acids long. Trimming left V 0 bases short and J 0 bases short, with 9 bases between. In germline, CDR1 is LGHNA, CDR2 YSLEER. Naive CD8 cells lacked CD45RO, underwent positive selection for CCR7 and left out terminally differentiated effector memory CD45RA+ cells. Donors were healthy HIV-negative adults without recently reported acute infections or vaccinations. At deep level, the assay was performed. Produced via immunoSEQ multiplex PCR; TCRdb's table is partial and in-frame only. This table holds about 680,000 clones, about 91% found once. This chain joins TRBV4-3 and TRBJ2-6; D gene uncertain. This TCR was recovered from a man aged 25 to 40 in good health. Specimen: naive CD8+ T cells sorted from blood. CDR3 protein: CASSQDGTFSGANVLTF. As DNA, the CDR3 is TGCGCCAGCAGCCAAGATGGAACTTTCTCTGGGGCCAACGTCCTGACTTTC.